The following is a T cell receptor beta chain sequence with its context. What it binds is unknown. The data are from a study of cytomegalovirus exposure and HLA in healthy donors. Study-wide results and caveats: Donors were assumed by presence/absence analyses to have roughly uniform sequencing depth. Association with HLA alleles at 0.05 false discovery rate was found for roughly 17,000 TCR beta sequences in a later analysis.

Vbeta (60) and Jbeta (13) primers were used in the PCR. Only in-frame clones appear in the TCRdb table, and some are missing; sequencing was by immunoSEQ multiplex PCR. The sample yields roughly 230,000 clones, 70% to 90% seen once. Germline V gene data show CDR1 as SGDLS and CDR2 as YYNGEE. The CDR3 consists of 14 residues. The V end was cut by 4 bases, the J end by 4 bases, with 13 bases between. Sequenced sample: PBMCs. The genes are TRBV9 and TRBJ2-3; possible D gene TRBD1, 5 bases. The clonotype originates from a girl between 2 and 10 years old in good health and CMV-seronegative. The CDR3 is CASSLELGADTQYF. DNA of the CDR3: TGTGCCAGCAGCCTGGAGCTAGGGGCAGATACGCAGTATTTT.